Each of the 25 T cell receptor beta chains below was sequenced from the same sample in a study of technical replicates of blood from four donors. Sequencing used immunoSEQ multiplex PCR; TCRdb keeps in-frame clones, though not all of them. This sample has more than 65,000 clones, with about 93% found just once. The sequenced sample was T cells isolated from PBMCs. The origin of the receptors is a human donor in good health.

This sequence joins TRBV30 and TRBJ2-7; the match to TRBD1 covers 8 bases. Germline V gene data show CDR1 as GTSNPN and CDR2 as SVGIG (reference sequence). The CDR3 length is 13 residues. J gave up 12 bases and V 3 bases, and 13 bases lay outside the gene matches. The CDR3 DNA is TGTGCCTGGAGCCGTCAGGCCCGGGACAGGACGTACTTC. Translated: CAWSRQARDRTYF.

The genes are TRBV6-1 and TRBJ2-7; TRBD1 agrees at 7 bases. This CDR3 contains 15 residues. J gave up 2 bases and V 4 bases, and 8 bases lay outside the gene matches. Germline V gene sequence: CDR1 MNHNS, CDR2 SASEGT. In DNA, the CDR3 is TGTGCCAGCAGTGCCTTACAGGGGCCCCCCTACGAGCAGTACTTC. It encodes CASSALQGPPYEQYF.

The rearrangement uses TRBV27 and TRBJ1-6; the match to TRBD1 covers 8 bases. This CDR3 region has 15 residues. The germline CDR1 and CDR2 sequences are MNHEY and SMNVEV (reference sequence). V lost 5 bases, J lost 10 bases, and 10 bases stayed unmatched. The DNA of the CDR3 is TGTGCCAGCAGTCCGCGGACAGGGCCCTTCTCACCCCTCCACTTT. This gives the protein CASSPRTGPFSPLHF.

The rearrangement links TRBV6-5 to TRBJ2-1; 7 bases match TRBD2. There are 15 residues in the CDR3. Germline trimming cut 6 bases from V and 3 bases from J; bases unmatched to any gene: 8. CDR1 and CDR2 from the germline V gene are MNHEY and SVGAGI. CDR3 nucleotide sequence: TGTGCCAGCAGAAGAGGGGACTACGGCTACAATGAGCAGTTCTTC. This encodes CASRRGDYGYNEQFF.

The rearrangement links TRBV2 to TRBJ1-2; a possible D gene is TRBD1 (5 bases). This CDR3 has 13 amino acids. V lost 7 bases and J lost 4, with 13 bases in between. Germline assignment: CDR1 SNHLY and CDR2 FYNNEI. The CDR3, as DNA: TGTGCCAGCAAAAGAGGGGAGGTCTATGGCTACACCTTC. Translating it yields CASKRGEVYGYTF.

This sequence joins TRBV27 and TRBJ1-1, with no clear D. Trimming took 2 bases from V and 4 from J, leaving 5 bases between them. This CDR3 region has 12 residues. Germline CDR1 reads MNHEY; CDR2 reads SMNVEV (reference sequence). The CDR3 bases are TGTGCCAGCAGTTTAGCAGGCACTGAAGCTTTCTTT. Its translation is CASSLAGTEAFF.

This chain uses TRBV6-1 with TRBJ1-2; no reliable D call. CDR1 and CDR2 (germline): MNHNS, SASEGT. V was shortened by 4 bases and J by 0 bases, with 6 bases between the two germline ends. The CDR3 totals 13 residues. The DNA for the CDR3 is TGTGCCAGCAGTGCTGCGGCTAACTATGGCTACACCTTC. Translation: CASSAAANYGYTF.

This chain links TRBV10-3 with TRBJ1-4, with D perhaps matching TRBD1 (5 bases). The germline V gene has CDR1 ENHRY and CDR2 SYGVKD. Trimming shortened V by 8 bases and J by 0 bases, and 7 bases separated the two germline ends. This CDR3 contains 13 residues. The CDR3 protein is CAIGTATNEKLFF. The CDR3 nucleotides read TGTGCCATCGGGACTGCAACTAATGAAAAACTGTTTTTT.

The rearrangement links TRBV2 to TRBJ2-5; 7 bases match TRBD2. The CDR3 totals 10 residues. Germline CDR1 and CDR2: SNHLY and FYNNEI. CDR3 protein: CGGGQETQYF. The DNA for the CDR3 is TGTGGCGGGGGCCAAGAGACCCAGTACTTC.

V and J are TRBV6-5 and TRBJ2-7, with D perhaps TRBD1 (6 bases). Germline V gene data show CDR1 as MNHEY and CDR2 as SVGAGI. The V gene lost 6 bases and the J gene lost 0 bases, with 15 bases spanning the gap. The CDR3 sequence is 15 residues long. This chain's CDR3 is CASRKQGTSSYEQYF. The CDR3 nucleotides are TGTGCCAGCAGGAAACAGGGAACTAGCTCCTACGAGCAGTACTTC.

The chain has TRBV14 and TRBJ2-3; D is unclear. Trimming left V 5 bases short and J 6 bases short, with 9 bases between. In germline, CDR1 is SGHDN, CDR2 FVKESK. The CDR3 runs 12 residues. DNA of the CDR3: TGTGCCAGCAGCTCGACTTACGATACGCAGTATTTT. Translation gives CASSSTYDTQYF.

The V call is TRBV2, the J call TRBJ2-7; D perhaps matches TRBD1 (6 bases). The germline V gene encodes CDR1 SNHLY and CDR2 FYNNEI. CDR3 length: 12 amino acids. Trimming took 7 bases from V and 9 from J, leaving 16 bases between them. The chain's CDR3 is CASKVQGDRQYF. CDR3 bases: TGTGCCAGCAAAGTACAGGGAGATAGGCAGTACTTC. Drawing the rest from reference TRBV2 and TRBJ2-7, the complete variable domain is EPEVTQTPSHQVTQMGQEVILRCVPISNHLYFYWYRQILGQKVEFLVSFYNNEISEKSEIFDDQFSVERPDGSNFTLKIRSTKLEDSAMYFCASKVQGDRQYFGPGTRLTVT.

This sequence joins TRBV5-6 and TRBJ2-5, with 7 bases fitting TRBD1. V lost 2 bases, J lost 4 bases, and 5 bases stayed unmatched. CDR1 and CDR2 (germline): SGHDT, YYEEEE. The CDR3 contains 14 residues. For the CDR3, the DNA is TGTGCCAGCAGCTTCGACAGGGTTGGAGAGACCCAGTACTTC. Protein product: CASSFDRVGETQYF.

The chain uses TRBV30 and TRBJ2-3; 7 nucleotides match TRBD2. Germline lookup yields CDR1 GTSNPN and CDR2 SVGIG (reference sequence). This CDR3 contains 15 residues. The junction had 3 bases not matched to a gene; V was cut back by 0 bases and J by 0 bases. The CDR3 bases are TGTGCCTGGAGTGTACGGGGGGTTAGCACAGATACGCAGTATTTT. Protein product: CAWSVRGVSTDTQYF.

The CDR3 DNA follows: TGCGCCAGCAGTGGGTCCGGGACTAGCGGATACAATGAGCAGTTCTTC. The encoded protein is CASSGSGTSGYNEQFF. The rearrangement uses TRBV10-1 and TRBJ2-1; 11 bases align to TRBD2. The CDR3 has 16 amino acids. Germline CDR1 reads WNHNN; CDR2 reads SYGVQD (reference sequence). Germline trimming cut 4 bases from V and 4 bases from J; bases unmatched to any gene: 6.

The DNA of the CDR3 is TGTGCCAGTAGTCTGACAGGGGATAGCAATCAGCCCCAGCATTTT. Residues: CASSLTGDSNQPQHF. J is TRBJ1-5 and V is TRBV19; TRBD1 matches at 8 bases. This CDR3 contains 15 residues. With 5 bases clipped from V and 0 bases from J, the junction kept 3 bases outside the gene matches. Germline CDR1 LNHDA, CDR2 SQIVND (reference sequence).

The table lists this clone with a count of one. The genes are TRBV5-6 and TRBJ1-1; TRBD1 might be the D (5 bases). The V end lost 5 bases, the J end lost 4 bases, and 18 bases lay between the germline ends. The CDR3 length is 15 residues. Germline CDR1 is SGHDT and CDR2 is YYEEEE. This CDR3 is CASRLMNGGGTEAFF. In nucleotides, the CDR3 is TGTGCCAGCAGACTAATGAACGGGGGGGGCACTGAAGCTTTCTTT.

V gene TRBV5-6 combines with J gene TRBJ1-2, with D uncertain. In germline, CDR1 is SGHDT, CDR2 YYEEEE. Trimming left V 5 bases short and J 4 bases short, with 21 bases between. The CDR3 has 16 amino acids. The CDR3, as DNA: TGTGCCAGCAGACCCTCGGACGGGTCTAGCGGCTATGGCTACACCTTC. Its protein is CASRPSDGSSGYGYTF.

V is TRBV15 and J is TRBJ2-1, with 11 bases lining up with TRBD2. The V gene end was trimmed by 0 bases and the J gene end by 0 bases; junction bases not matched to a gene: 16. The germline V gene encodes CDR1 LNHNV and CDR2 YYDKDF (reference sequence). The CDR3 is 22 residues long. CDR3 coding DNA: TGTGCCACCAGCAGAGATTCCGGGGGGTTGACTAGCGGGATAAGCTCCTACAATGAGCAGTTCTTC. As protein: CATSRDSGGLTSGISSYNEQFF.

About this clone: One end of the junction varies from germline; a read error may be responsible. The chain joins TRBV19 to TRBJ2-6; no definite D call. This CDR3 comprises 19 residues. Germline V gives CDR1 LNHDA, CDR2 SQIVND (reference sequence). The CDR3 DNA reads TGTGCCAGTAGCATAGGGTCGGGTAGTTTAATAGCTGGGGCCAACGTCCTGACTTTC. Residues: CASSIGSGSLIAGANVLTF.

The CDR3 reads CASKRGANTGELFF. The CDR3 region has the DNA TGCGCCAGCAAGCGTGGCGCGAACACCGGGGAGCTGTTTTTT. V gene TRBV10-1 combines with J gene TRBJ2-2; D call uncertain. Germline CDR1 WNHNN, CDR2 SYGVQD (reference sequence). Trimming pared 7 bases from V and 0 bases from J, leaving 9 bases between. The CDR3 spans 14 residues.

The chain couples TRBV10-3 to TRBJ2-1; 10 bases are shared with TRBD1. J was trimmed by 6 bases and V by 6 bases; bases with no gene match: 11. The CDR3 extends over 16 amino acids. Germline V CDR1 and CDR2: ENHRY, SYGVKD. The CDR3 nucleotides read TGTGCCATCAGAAATAGAGATGGACAGGGGGGCAATGAGCAGTTCTTC. Translated, it gives CAIRNRDGQGGNEQFF.

The V call is TRBV6-5, the J call TRBJ2-1; TRBD2 matches 7 bases. Trimming cost V 8 bases and J 10 bases; bases outside gene matches: 14. Germline V gene lookup returns CDR1 MNHEY and CDR2 SVGAGI. The CDR3 length is 14 residues. CDR3 region: CASGGGYVDEEQFF. For the CDR3, the DNA is TGTGCCAGCGGGGGAGGGTACGTTGATGAGGAGCAGTTCTTC.

The chain has TRBV6-5 and TRBJ2-1; D might be TRBD1 (6 bases). Per germline, CDR1 MNHEY and CDR2 SVGAGI. V lost 8 bases and J 4 bases, leaving 12 bases between the germline ends. CDR3 size: 13 residues. The DNA for the CDR3 is TGTGCCAGCTCGGAGACAGGATACAATGAGCAGTTCTTC. Translation gives CASSETGYNEQFF.

The V and J genes are TRBV5-6 and TRBJ1-6, with D perhaps matching TRBD1 (6 bases). This CDR3 is built from 17 residues. Trimming took off 3 bases at V and 7 bases at J, with 20 bases between the two ends. The germline V gene has CDR1 SGHDT and CDR2 YYEEEE. CDR3 sequence (DNA): TGTGCCAGCAGCTCATTCGGATGGCGGGGGCGAAATTCACCCCTCCACTTT. It yields the protein CASSSFGWRGRNSPLHF.